Below, 20 T cell receptor beta chains from the same sample are listed, as sequenced in a study of tumor and adjacent non-tumor tissue in lung cancer (dated by TCRdb to between 2018 and 2020). RNA was isolated from bulk, unsorted tissue, and RNA quality was assessed with a NanoDrop ND-1000 and an Agilent 2100. The library relied on multiplex PCR. The reads were generated on an Illumina HiSeq 2500. TCRbeta libraries were constructed through three rounds of nested PCR with primers (Table S4) according to protocols adapted from ARM-PCR. Clones were called with MiXCR by TCRdb after fastp trimmed the public reads at Q25, and only in-frame beta chains were retained. When rows share a CDR3 protein, they turn into one entry using the most common DNA and genes. This sample comprises tens of thousands of distinct CDR3 sequences, 55% to 70% of them detected only once. The ten largest clones capture around 20% of the sample.

Sequences were obtained from lung tumor tissue. These receptors were collected from a man aged 45-60 years with non-small cell lung cancer.

This clonotype was seen more than once but under ten times. A clone one base away is much larger, so this may be a read error. The V gene is TRBV10-3, the J gene TRBJ2-3; tentative D call: TRBD2 (6 bases). The CDR3 consists of 13 residues. In germline, CDR1 is ENHRY, CDR2 SYGVKD. Trimming shortened V by 8 bases and J by 3 bases, and 12 bases separated the two germline ends. CDR3 coding DNA: TGTGCCATCGGCTTAAGCGGGACAGATACGCAGTATTTT. Encoded protein: CAIGLSGTDTQYF.

With respect to this clonotype: This CDR3 fails to terminate in the conserved phenylalanine or tryptophan, so it likely reflects a read error. The chain carries TRBV11-2 and TRBJ2-3, with D uncertain. This CDR3 has 16 amino acids. From germline, CDR1 is SGHAT and CDR2 FQNNGV. CDR3 DNA sequence: TGTGCCAGTAGCTTAGTGGGGTTATCTAGCACAGATACGCAGTATTCT. Translated: CASSLVGLSSTDTQYS.

About this clonotype: A much larger clone sits a single nucleotide away, making a read error possible. The rearrangement links TRBV7-9 to TRBJ2-7; D remains ambiguous. The CDR3 is 15 amino acids. Germline CDR1 is SEHNR and CDR2 is FQNEAQ (reference sequence). CDR3 sequence: CVSSLSLRSSYEQYF. The CDR3 DNA reads TGTGTCAGCAGCTTAAGTCTCAGAAGCTCCTACGAGCAGTACTTC.

The DNA for the CDR3 is TGCGCCAGCAGCCTTACGACGGGAGTCCAAGAGACCCAGTACTTC. Translation: CASSLTTGVQETQYF. This chain joins TRBV5-1 and TRBJ2-5; D is perhaps TRBD2 (6 bases). The CDR3 runs to 15 residues. The ends were cut back, 4 bases at V and 1 base at J, with 14 bases in the middle. Looked up from germline, CDR1 is SGHRS and CDR2 is YFSETQ.

Concerning this clonotype: A much larger clone differs from this one at a single base, so this may be a read error. The CDR3 is CANSQGAGRSSYEQYF. CDR3 bases: TGCGCCAACAGCCAAGGGGCAGGGAGAAGCTCCTACGAGCAGTACTTC. The chain links TRBV4-1 to TRBJ2-7; D could derive from TRBD1 or TRBD2 (5 bases each). Germline V gene lookup returns CDR1 MGHRA and CDR2 YSYEKL. This CDR3 comprises 16 residues.

Comment on this clonotype: One end of the junction fails to match germline, which may point to a read error. The chain couples TRBV5-5 to TRBJ2-7; 9 bases match TRBD2. CDR3 length: 16 amino acids. Germline V lookup: CDR1 SGHKS, CDR2 YYEKEE (reference sequence). Written as DNA, the CDR3 is TGTGCCAGCAGCCTGGTCTCCCAAGCGGGGGGCTACGAGGAGTACTTC. Translated, it gives CASSLVSQAGGYEEYF.

A note on this clonotype: A much larger clone lies one base from this, so it may be a read error. DNA for the CDR3: TGCCGCGTTGGGCAGGGGGGGGATACTGAAGCTTTCTTT. Its protein product is CRVGQGGDTEAFF. The chain joins TRBV29-1 to TRBJ1-1; 7 positions agree with TRBD1. Looked up from germline, CDR1 is SQVTM and CDR2 is ANQGSEA. The CDR3 contains 13 residues.

With regard to this clonotype: A read error may explain this, as a much larger clone is one base away. The chain has TRBV20-1 and TRBJ2-7; TRBD1 is a possible D gene (6 bases). V was cut by 4 bases and J by 6 bases, with 22 bases left in between. Germline assignment: CDR1 DFQATT and CDR2 SNEGSKA (reference sequence). The CDR3 has 15 residues. For the CDR3, the DNA is TGCAGTGCTAAGGCCCCAGGGGCGGTCGATGGCGAGCAGTACTTC. This gives the protein CSAKAPGAVDGEQYF.

This clonotype has a single count. The junction departs from the called germline gene at one end, perhaps through a read error. The gene calls are TRBV11-3 and TRBJ2-1; D is unclear. Germline CDR1 SGHNT, CDR2 YENEEA. This CDR3 comprises 15 residues. The CDR3 loop reads CARSPVGQAVNEEFF. CDR3 nucleotide sequence: TGTGCCAGGAGCCCAGTGGGCCAGGCTGTCAATGAGGAGTTCTTC.

Remarks on this clonotype: Just one base apart from a much larger clone, this may be a read error. The chain has TRBV6-1 and TRBJ2-5, with D perhaps being TRBD1 or TRBD2 (5 bases each). The CDR3 is made up of 11 amino acids. Germline V gene lookup returns CDR1 MNHNS and CDR2 SASEGT. CDR3 sequence: CPSISGLSPNF. The CDR3 DNA reads as TGTCCCAGCATTTCGGGGCTTAGTCCTAACTTC.

This clonotype was seen a single time. Because it lacks the conserved phenylalanine or tryptophan at the end, this CDR3 is likely a read error. The chain recombines TRBV4-2 with TRBJ2-5, with D perhaps given as TRBD1 or TRBD2 (5 bases each). The CDR3 consists of 14 residues. CDR1 is LGHNA, CDR2 YNFKEQ, per germline. V lost 1 base to trimming and J lost 5 bases, with 11 bases between them. The CDR3 reads CASSQGEGTETQYL. CDR3 bases: TGTGCCAGCAGCCAAGGAGAAGGGACGGAGACCCAGTACTTA.

Remarks on this clonotype: The junction differs from germline at one of its ends, possibly a read error. The chain has TRBV4-2 and TRBJ2-7; D perhaps matches TRBD1 (6 bases). CDR3 length: 14 residues. Germline loops: CDR1 LGHNA, CDR2 YNFKEQ. CDR3 residues: CASSQDRGTYEQYF. The CDR3 DNA reads TGTGCCAGCAGCCAAGACAGGGGTACGTACGAGCAATACTTC.

With regard to this clonotype: This may stem from a read error, because a much larger clone lies one nucleotide away. The CDR3 DNA sequence: TGTGCCAGCAGGGACATCGGGGGGGTCTCCTACGAGCAGTACTTC. Its translation is CASRDIGGVSYEQYF. The chain employs TRBV6-6 and TRBJ2-7; 8 bases map to TRBD2. This CDR3 has 15 residues. Germline V lookup: CDR1 MNHNY, CDR2 SVGAGI (reference sequence). Losses at the gene ends were 6 bases for V and 0 bases for J; bases not matched to a gene: 7.

Note on this clonotype: This may be a read error, as it is one base from a much larger clone. V gene TRBV29-1 combines with J gene TRBJ2-5; D gene ambiguous. This CDR3 has 11 residues. Germline CDR1 reads SQVTM; CDR2 reads ANQGSEA. CDR3 loop: CSIEAGKTQYF. CDR3 nucleotides: TGCAGCATTGAAGCCGGCAAGACCCAGTACTTC.

In the case of this clonotype: A single base separates this from a much larger clone, so it may be a read error. The genes are TRBV7-9 and TRBJ2-1; 8 positions agree with TRBD2. Germline V CDR1 and CDR2: SEHNR, FQNEAQ (reference sequence). The CDR3 is made up of 17 amino acids. CDR3 sequence (DNA): TGTGCCAGCAGCCCCCGGAGGGCCAGCGGGAGATCCAATGACCAGTTCTTC. Its translation: CASSPRRASGRSNDQFF.

Of note for this clonotype: Germline and junction disagree at one end, which may indicate a read error. The V call is TRBV10-2, the J call TRBJ1-2; D is unresolved. Germline V gene sequence: CDR1 WSHSY, CDR2 SAAADI. The CDR3 consists of 13 residues. DNA of the CDR3: TGCGCCAGCAGTTTTGGACGGAACTTTGGCTACATCTTC. This codes for CASSFGRNFGYIF.

About this clonotype: One end of the junction fails to match germline, which may point to a read error. The rearrangement joins TRBV29-1 to TRBJ1-1; possible D gene TRBD1, 5 bases. Germline CDR1 SQVTM, CDR2 ANQGSEA. The CDR3 covers 12 residues. The CDR3 DNA sequence: TGCAGTGTTGCCGCAGGGTACACTGAAACTTTCTTT. Translated, it gives CSVAAGYTETFF.

Worth noting for this clonotype: Sequence at one end of the junction differs from germline and may be a read error. The CDR3 loop reads CASSLGGLSTRELFF. The CDR3 nucleotides are TGTGCCAGCAGCTTAGGAGGGCTGTCCACCAGGGAGCTGTTCTTT. The chain recombines TRBV7-9 with TRBJ2-2, with D perhaps assigned TRBD1 or TRBD2 (5 bases each). Per the germline V gene, CDR1 is SEHNR and CDR2 is FQNEAQ (reference sequence). The CDR3 consists of 15 residues.

This clonotype was seen many times. V gene TRBV5-5 combines with J gene TRBJ2-7; 8 bases align to TRBD1. The CDR3 is 15 residues long. After removal of 0 bases from V and 5 bases from J, the junction contained 7 bases not matched to a gene. The germline V gene has CDR1 SGHKS and CDR2 YYEKEE (reference sequence). The CDR3 loop is CASSLGQGFSHEQYF. CDR3 nucleotide sequence: TGTGCCAGCAGCTTGGGACAGGGGTTTTCCCACGAGCAGTACTTC.

A note on this clonotype: Given a much more abundant clone one base away, this may be a read error. The chain's CDR3 is CASSFKGQAFF. In DNA, the CDR3 is TGTGCCAGCAGTTTCAAGGGGCAAGCTTTCTTT. V is TRBV28 and J is TRBJ1-1, with D perhaps TRBD1 (5 bases). This CDR3 comprises 11 residues. Trimming took off 3 bases at V and 9 bases at J, with 8 bases between the two ends. CDR1 is MDHEN and CDR2 is SYDVKM in the germline V gene.